The 3 T cell receptor beta chains reported below all come from one sample, sequenced in a study of CD8 T cells in Susac syndrome (dated by TCRdb to between 2019 and 2020). The library was produced with the immunoSEQ multiplex PCR assay. RNA was extracted using the RNeasy kit, and roughly 0.5 to 1 microgram was reverse transcribed with random hexamers. TCRdb redid the processing of the public reads, applying fastp at Q25 and MiXCR, and retained in-frame beta chains. Rows with one shared CDR3 protein collapse into an entry with the most common genes and DNA. This sample holds 95,000 to 150,000 distinct CDR3 sequences; 80% to 95% were observed only once. Approximately 0.31% of the sample is taken by the ten largest. The sample comprised CD8+ T cells from PBMCs. The receptor set was obtained from a human donor with multiple sclerosis.

V and J are TRBV7-9 and TRBJ2-6, with D uncertain. Trimming stripped 1 base from V and 0 bases from J, with 10 bases between. Germline V gene data show CDR1 as SEHNR and CDR2 as FQNEAQ (reference sequence). This CDR3 comprises 17 residues. The CDR3: CASSLGRISSGANVLTF. CDR3 sequence (DNA): TGTGCCAGCAGCTTAGGTCGAATAAGCTCTGGGGCCAACGTCCTGACTTTC.

This chain connects TRBV20-1 to TRBJ2-3, with a tentative D call TRBD2 (5 bases). The germline gives CDR1 DFQATT, CDR2 SNEGSKA (reference sequence). The CDR3 contains 15 residues. V shed 1 base and J shed 2 bases, with 13 bases lying between them. CDR3 in amino acids: CSARGRLAATDTQYF. Written as DNA, the CDR3 is TGCAGTGCTAGAGGGCGGCTAGCAGCCACAGATACGCAGTATTTT.

The chain employs TRBV2 and TRBJ1-4, with no clear D. Germline-derived CDR1 and CDR2 are SNHLY and FYNNEI. The CDR3 sequence is 16 residues long. Trimming cost V 7 bases and J 7 bases, with 22 bases left between them. The CDR3 region is CASNSDGKGPTEKLFF. The CDR3 DNA reads as TGTGCCAGCAACTCAGATGGAAAGGGCCCAACTGAAAAACTGTTTTTT.